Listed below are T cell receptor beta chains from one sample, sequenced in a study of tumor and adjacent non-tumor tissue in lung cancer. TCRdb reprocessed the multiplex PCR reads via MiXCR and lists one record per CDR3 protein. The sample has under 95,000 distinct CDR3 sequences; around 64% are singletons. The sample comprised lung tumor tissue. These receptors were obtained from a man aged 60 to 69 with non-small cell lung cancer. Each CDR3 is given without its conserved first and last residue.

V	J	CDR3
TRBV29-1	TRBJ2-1	SLAWQGASHEQF
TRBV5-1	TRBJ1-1	ASSFDSASSLTEAF
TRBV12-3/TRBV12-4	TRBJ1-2	SSRPSGTVNYGYT
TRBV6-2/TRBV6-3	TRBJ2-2	ANRLTVDKFDTGELF
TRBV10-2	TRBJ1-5	ASSETGVVGNQHQH
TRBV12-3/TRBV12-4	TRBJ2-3	ASSFRRLSSTDTQY
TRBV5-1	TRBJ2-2	ASSPSTANTGELF
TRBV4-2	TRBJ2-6	ASSQLGGLGANVLT
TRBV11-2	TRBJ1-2	ASNLLRNIVYT
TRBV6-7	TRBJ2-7	ASSYSRAYEEY
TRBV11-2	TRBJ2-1	ASSLRLAGVGSQVDEQF
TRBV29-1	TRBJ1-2	SVDGVYGGYT
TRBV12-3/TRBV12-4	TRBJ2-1	ASTRRPSGGDNEQF
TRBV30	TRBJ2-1	AWSPHQAEQF
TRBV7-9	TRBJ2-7	ASSLAPGQGPDEQY
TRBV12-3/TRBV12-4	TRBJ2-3	TSSTGNRDPQY
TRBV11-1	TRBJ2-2	VSRGTTTGDLF
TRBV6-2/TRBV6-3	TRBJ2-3	VRSVLAGVEDTQY
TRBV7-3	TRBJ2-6	ASSPSSGVNVLT
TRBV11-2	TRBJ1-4	ASNLTNNEKLF
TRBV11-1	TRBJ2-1	ASSSIRRQNEQF
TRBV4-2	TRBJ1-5	TSSQNGGFDQPQH
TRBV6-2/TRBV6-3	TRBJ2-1	ASSSTNGINERF
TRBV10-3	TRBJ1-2	AISADGTKYYGYT
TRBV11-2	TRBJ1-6	ASTPVGAGANSLLH
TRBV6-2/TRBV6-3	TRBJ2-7	ASSYPDYEQY
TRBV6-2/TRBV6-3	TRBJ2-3	ASSGRHRATDTQY
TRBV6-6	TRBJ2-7	VSSLVVVRDRNSWEQY
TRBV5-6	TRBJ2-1	ASSSPTGGNEQF
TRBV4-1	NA	ASSQDMGNYQPQY
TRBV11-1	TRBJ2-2	ASSLGGGSNTGELF
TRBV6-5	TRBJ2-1	ASSSSRTVSGNEQF
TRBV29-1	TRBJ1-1	NVEDLGLVWGVRDPVEAF
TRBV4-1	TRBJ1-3	ASRQASWGSGSTIY
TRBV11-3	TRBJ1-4	ASLGDRSLTSEKLF
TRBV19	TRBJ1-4	ASSIGGTNEKLF
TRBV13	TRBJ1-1	ASSPMEGKYTEAF
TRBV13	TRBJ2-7	ASGRGGLAGVNEQY
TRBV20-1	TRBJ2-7	SARDQASGHRSSYEQY
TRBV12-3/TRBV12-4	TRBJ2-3	ASRSSGDTQY
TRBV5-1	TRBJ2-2	ASSLGGLATRRAGELF
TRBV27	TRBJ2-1	ASSIAGTGNEQF
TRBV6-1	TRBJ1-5	ASNHPGGQRLVSNQPQH
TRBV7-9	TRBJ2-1	ASRTTGVNEQF
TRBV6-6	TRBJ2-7	ASSPLGLAGTYEQY
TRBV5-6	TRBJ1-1	ASSFGRWGGNTEDF
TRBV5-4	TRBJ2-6	ASSPNLGQGASGANVLT
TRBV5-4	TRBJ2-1	ASSPGLAITYNEQF
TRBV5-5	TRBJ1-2	ASRLGAGADYT
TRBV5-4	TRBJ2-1	ASSLTVGEAQF
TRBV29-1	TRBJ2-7	SAEAPNVYEQY
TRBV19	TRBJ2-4	ASMHRSNKNIQY
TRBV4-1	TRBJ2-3	ASNRIAGGFTDTQY